Presented here are 6 T cell receptor beta chains from one specimen sequenced in a study of blood T cell repertoires in COVID-19. Clones were read by immunoSEQ multiplex PCR, and TCRdb kept only the in-frame ones, dropping some. The sample shows just over 300,000 clones, approximately 83% of them seen only once. Sequencing was carried out using PBMCs or T cells enriched from blood (not recorded which). The receptors were sampled from a man under 40 who had recovered from COVID-19.

This clone was counted a few times. The chain uses TRBV5-6 and TRBJ2-1; D is unresolved. V lost 3 bases to trimming and J lost 5 bases, with 9 bases between them. The CDR3 spans 13 residues. From germline, CDR1 is SGHDT and CDR2 YYEEEE. CDR3 DNA: TGTGCCAGCAGCTCAACCGCGCACAATGAGCAGTTCTTC. Its translation: CASSSTAHNEQFF. Together with reference TRBV5-6 and TRBJ2-1, the CDR3 gives the full variable domain: DAGVTQSPTHLIKTRGQQVTLRCSPKSGHDTVSWYQQALGQGPQFIFQYYEEEERQRGNFPDRFSGHQFPNYSSELNVNALLLGDSALYLCASSSTAHNEQFFGPGTRLTVL.

The rearrangement links TRBV24-1 to TRBJ1-2; the D is unclear. CDR1 is KGHDR, CDR2 SFDVKD, per germline. Trimming stripped 5 bases from V and 4 bases from J, with 13 bases between. This CDR3 comprises 14 residues. The CDR3 loop is CATSGAPGSYGYTF. CDR3 in DNA: TGTGCCACCAGTGGGGCCCCCGGATCCTATGGCTACACCTTC.

This chain joins TRBV6-5 and TRBJ1-5; maybe TRBD1 (5 bases). Looked up from germline, CDR1 is MNHEY and CDR2 is SVGAGI. The CDR3 is 13 amino acids. The ends were cut back, 8 bases at V and 2 bases at J, with 10 bases in the middle. CDR3 sequence: CASLEQGNQPQHF. The CDR3 coding sequence is TGTGCCAGCCTCGAACAGGGCAATCAGCCCCAGCATTTT.

The chain couples TRBV11-2 to TRBJ2-3; D is possibly TRBD2 (5 bases). Germline-derived CDR1 and CDR2 are SGHAT and FQNNGV. V dropped 3 bases and J dropped 11 bases, with 15 bases sitting between them. This CDR3 spans 13 amino acids. CDR3 amino acids: CASSFDSTREQYF. The CDR3 region has the DNA TGTGCCAGCAGCTTTGATAGTACTAGGGAGCAGTATTTT.

This chain connects TRBV18 to TRBJ1-3; D not resolved. The ends were cut back, 3 bases at V and 2 bases at J, with 11 bases in the middle. Germline lookup yields CDR1 KGHSH and CDR2 LQKENI. The CDR3 totals 15 residues. The DNA of the CDR3 is TGTGCCAGCTCACCGACATCCACGCCTGGAAACACCATATATTTT. It yields the protein CASSPTSTPGNTIYF.

V gene TRBV7-9 combines with J gene TRBJ1-2; 7 nucleotides match TRBD1. Germline CDR1 is SEHNR and CDR2 is FQNEAQ (reference sequence). CDR3 length: 15 amino acids. The V segment lost 3 bases and the J segment 6 bases; nucleotides outside the gene matches: 10. CDR3 nucleotide sequence: TGTGCCAGCAGCTTTTGGGACAGACCGACGGATGGCTACACCTTC. It yields the protein CASSFWDRPTDGYTF.